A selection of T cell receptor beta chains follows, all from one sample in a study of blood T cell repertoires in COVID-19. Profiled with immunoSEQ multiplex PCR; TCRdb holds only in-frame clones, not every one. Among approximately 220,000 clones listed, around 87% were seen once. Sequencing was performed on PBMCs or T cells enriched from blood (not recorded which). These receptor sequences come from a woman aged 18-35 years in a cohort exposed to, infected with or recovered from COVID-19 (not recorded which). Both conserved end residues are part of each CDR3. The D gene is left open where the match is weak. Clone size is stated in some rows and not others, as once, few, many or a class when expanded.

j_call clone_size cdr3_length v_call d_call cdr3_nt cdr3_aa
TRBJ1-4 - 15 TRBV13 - TGTGCCAGCAGCTCGGGGGGAAGTCGGAATGAAAAACTGTTTTTT CASSSGGSRNEKLFF
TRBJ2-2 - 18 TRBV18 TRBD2 TGTGCCAGCTCACCACTACTAGCGGGAGGGACGAACACCGGGGAGCTGTTTTTT CASSPLLAGGTNTGELFF
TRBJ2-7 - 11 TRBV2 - TGTGCCAGCAGCCTACAGGGCGAGCAGTACTTC CASSLQGEQYF
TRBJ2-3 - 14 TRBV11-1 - TGTGCCAGCAGCTTATCTAGTGGCACAGATACGCAGTATTTT CASSLSSGTDTQYF
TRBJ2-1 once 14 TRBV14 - TGTGCCAGCAGCCAAGTAACAGGGTACAATGAGCAGTTCTTC CASSQVTGYNEQFF
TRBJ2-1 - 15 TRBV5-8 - TGTGCCAGCAGCTTCTTGGACTTGGCCTACAATGAGCAGTTCTTC CASSFLDLAYNEQFF
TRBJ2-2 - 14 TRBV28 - TGTGCCAGCAGCACATACAGAAACACCGGGGAGCTGTTTTTT CASSTYRNTGELFF
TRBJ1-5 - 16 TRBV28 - TGTGCCAGCAGGTTCTCCACTACAGGGATGAATCAGCCCCAGCATTTT CASRFSTTGMNQPQHF
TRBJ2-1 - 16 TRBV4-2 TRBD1 TGTGCCAGCAGCCACTCGACAGGGGGGAGGGTTTATGAGCAGTTCTTC CASSHSTGGRVYEQFF
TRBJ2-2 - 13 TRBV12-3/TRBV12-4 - TGTGCCAGCAGTGCGACAGGCACCGGGGAGCTGTTTTTT CASSATGTGELFF
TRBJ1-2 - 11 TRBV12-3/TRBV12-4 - TGTGCCAGCAGTCCGGACAGTCGCTACACCTTC CASSPDSRYTF
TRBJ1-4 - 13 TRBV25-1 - TGTGCCAGCAGTGCAGGGGTTTACGAAAAACTGTTTTTT CASSAGVYEKLFF
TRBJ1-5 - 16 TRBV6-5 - TGTGCCAGCAGTTACCGTCGGCAGGGGACCGATCAGCCCCAGCATTTT CASSYRRQGTDQPQHF
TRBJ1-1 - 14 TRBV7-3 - TGTGCCAGCAGCCCCGGGGGTAGCTCTAGGGAAGCTTTCTTT CASSPGGSSREAFF
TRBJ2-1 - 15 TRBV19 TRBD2 TGTGCCAGTAGTACCACAGCGGGGGACTACAATGAGCAGTTCTTC CASSTTAGDYNEQFF
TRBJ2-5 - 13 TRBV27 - TGTGCCAGCAGTTTAACAGGCCCAGGGACCCAGTACTTC CASSLTGPGTQYF
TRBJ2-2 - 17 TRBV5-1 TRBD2 TGCGCCAGCAGCTTGGGACGACTAGCGGGAAACACCGGGGAGCTGTTTTTT CASSLGRLAGNTGELFF
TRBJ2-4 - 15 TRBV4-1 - TGCGCCAGCAGCCAACCGACTACCGCCAAAAACATTCAGTACTTC CASSQPTTAKNIQYF
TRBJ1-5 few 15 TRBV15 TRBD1 TGTGCCACCAGCAGGAGACAGGGCGCAGGGCAGCCCCAGCATTTT CATSRRQGAGQPQHF
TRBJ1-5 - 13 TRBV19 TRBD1 TGTGCCACCGCCGGGACAGGGAATCAGCCCCAGCATTTT CATAGTGNQPQHF
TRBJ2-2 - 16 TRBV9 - TGTGCCAGCAGCGACCCTAGGATCGCGAACACCGGGGAGCTGTTTTTT CASSDPRIANTGELFF
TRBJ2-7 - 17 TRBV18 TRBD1 TGTGCCAGCTCACCTAATCCGGGATGGACAGGGCTCTACGAGCAGTACTTC CASSPNPGWTGLYEQYF
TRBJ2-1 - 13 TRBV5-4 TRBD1 TGTGCCACCCACCTCCAGGGGGCTGATGAGCAGTTCTTC CATHLQGADEQFF
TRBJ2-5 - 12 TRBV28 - TGTGCCAGTTTGACAGATTCAGGGGCCCAGTACTTC CASLTDSGAQYF
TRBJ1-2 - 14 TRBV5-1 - TGCGCCAGCAGCTCGCTGGAAAGGGGTTTCGGCTACACCTTC CASSSLERGFGYTF
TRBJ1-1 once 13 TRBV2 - TGTGCCGGACGGAGGGAAAGAGTCGATGAAGCTTTCTTT CAGRRERVDEAFF
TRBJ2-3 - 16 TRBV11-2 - TGTGCCAGCAGCTTATATGAAGCGCCCCGGGGAGATACGCAGTATTTT CASSLYEAPRGDTQYF
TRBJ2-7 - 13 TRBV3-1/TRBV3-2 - TGTGCCAGCAGCCCGGCGGCAGGGGATCGGCAGTACTTC CASSPAAGDRQYF
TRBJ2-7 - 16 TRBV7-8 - TGTGCCAGCAGCTTAATGAATGGCGGGGCTTCCTACGAGCAGTACTTC CASSLMNGGASYEQYF
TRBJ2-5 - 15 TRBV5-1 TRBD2 TGCGCCAGCAGCTTGGTCCGAGCGGGGAGTGAGACCCAGTACTTC CASSLVRAGSETQYF
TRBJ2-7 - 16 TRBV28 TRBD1 TGTGCCAGCAGTTCCCCCCCGGGACAGGCGACCTACGAGCAGTACTTC CASSSPPGQATYEQYF
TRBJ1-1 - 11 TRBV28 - TGTGCCATACAGGGGAACACTGAAGCTTTCTTT CAIQGNTEAFF
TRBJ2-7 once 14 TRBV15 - TGTGCCACCAGCAGAGATCGGACAGCTTACGAGCAGTACTTC CATSRDRTAYEQYF
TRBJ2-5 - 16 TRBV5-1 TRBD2 TGCGCCAGCAGCTTGGGGATAGCGGGAGAAGGAGAGACCCAGTACTTC CASSLGIAGEGETQYF
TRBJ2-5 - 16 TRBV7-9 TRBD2 TGTGCCAGCAGCAGACTAGCGGGATCGTACCAAGAGACCCAGTACTTC CASSRLAGSYQETQYF
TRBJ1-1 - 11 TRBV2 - TGTGCCAGCACGGCACAGGGTGAAGCTTTCTTT CASTAQGEAFF
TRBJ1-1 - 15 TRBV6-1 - TGTGCCAGCAGTGAAGGGAGCAGGAGGGGCACTGAAGCTTTCTTT CASSEGSRRGTEAFF
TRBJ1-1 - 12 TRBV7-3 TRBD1 TGTGCCAGCAGCCCTACAGGGGGGGTAGCTTTCTTT CASSPTGGVAFF
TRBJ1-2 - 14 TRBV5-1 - TGCGCCAGCAGCTTGGAGCAGGGTGCGAACGGCTACACCTTC CASSLEQGANGYTF